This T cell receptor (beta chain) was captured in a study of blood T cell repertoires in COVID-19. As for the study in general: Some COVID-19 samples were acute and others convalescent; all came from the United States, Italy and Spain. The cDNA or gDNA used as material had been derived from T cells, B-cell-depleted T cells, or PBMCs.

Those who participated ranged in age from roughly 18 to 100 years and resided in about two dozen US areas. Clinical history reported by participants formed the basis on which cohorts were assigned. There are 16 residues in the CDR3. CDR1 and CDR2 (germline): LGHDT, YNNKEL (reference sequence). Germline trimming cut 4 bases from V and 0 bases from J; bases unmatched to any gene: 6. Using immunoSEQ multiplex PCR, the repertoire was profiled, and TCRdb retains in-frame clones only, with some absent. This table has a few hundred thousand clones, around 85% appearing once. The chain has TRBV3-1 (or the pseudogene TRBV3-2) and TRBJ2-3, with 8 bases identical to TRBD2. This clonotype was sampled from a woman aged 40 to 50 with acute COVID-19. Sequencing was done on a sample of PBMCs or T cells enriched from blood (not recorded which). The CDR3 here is CASSRTRLASTDTQYF. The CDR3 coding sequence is TGTGCCAGCAGCCGGACCCGACTAGCGAGCACAGATACGCAGTATTTT.